Listed here are 7 T cell receptor beta chains from one sample, sequenced in a study of identical twins. A single record per CDR3 protein comes from TCRdb applying MiXCR to the 5' RACE reads. The sample has hundreds of thousands of distinct CDR3 sequences, 21% seen once. The same specimen was also included in a second study, on T cells expressing NK-cell markers.

The specimen sequenced was PBMCs. These receptor sequences come from a woman younger than 30 in good health.

V and J are TRBV20-1 and TRBJ1-1, with D unclear. This CDR3 spans 13 amino acids. Germline V gives CDR1 DFQATT, CDR2 SNEGSKA (reference sequence). The ends were cut back, 3 bases at V and 3 bases at J, with 11 bases in the middle. Here the CDR3 DNA reads TGCAGTGCTAGGACGTCGTTGGACACTGAAGCTTTCTTT. Encoded protein: CSARTSLDTEAFF.

In this sample, this clonotype turned up a few times. The gene calls are TRBV20-1 and TRBJ2-7; 9 bases are a match to TRBD1. The V gene's germline CDR1 is DFQATT and CDR2 SNEGSKA (reference sequence). The ends lost 0 bases at V and 3 bases at J; junction bases unmatched: 6. CDR3 length equals 15 residues. The CDR3 is CSARENGTGIYEQYF. The CDR3 nucleotides read TGCAGTGCTAGAGAGAATGGGACAGGGATCTACGAGCAGTACTTC.

The chain joins TRBV12-3 or TRBV12-4 to TRBJ2-1; TRBD2 agrees at 7 bases. The CDR3 loop spans 17 amino acids. V lost 3 bases to trimming and J lost 12 bases; unmatched junction nucleotides: 20. Here the CDR3 DNA reads TGTGCCAGCAGTTTTTGGGAGTTAAAGCGGGACCCGGCTAGGCAGTTCTTC. It is translated as CASSFWELKRDPARQFF.

V usage is TRBV11-2 and J usage is TRBJ1-2, with D hard to call. Germline CDR1 is SGHAT and CDR2 is FQNNGV. Between the trimmed V and J ends, which lost 5 bases and 5 bases, there was a span of 12 bases. This CDR3 comprises 13 residues. CDR3: CASSPLIRYGYTF. The CDR3 nucleotides read TGTGCCAGCAGCCCCCTCATCCGATATGGCTACACCTTC.

The chain joins TRBV12-3 or TRBV12-4 to TRBJ2-1; a possible D gene is TRBD2 (5 bases). The CDR3 runs to 16 residues. V lost 5 bases and J 3 bases, leaving 17 bases between the germline ends. CDR3 bases: TGTGCCAGCAGTCCACAGCCCCCGAGGGACTACAATGAGCAGTTCTTC. It yields the protein CASSPQPPRDYNEQFF.

This clonotype was found a few times. The chain uses TRBV10-3 and TRBJ2-1; maybe TRBD2 (5 bases). CDR3 length: 17 residues. Germline V lookup: CDR1 ENHRY, CDR2 SYGVKD. V shed 10 bases and J shed 0 bases, with 22 bases lying between them. In DNA form, the CDR3 reads TGTGCCACAAACCCCGGACTCCCTTTAAGCTCCTACAATGAGCAGTTCTTC. Protein product: CATNPGLPLSSYNEQFF.

The gene calls are TRBV5-1 and TRBJ2-1, with D perhaps matching TRBD2 (5 bases). V shed 4 bases and J shed 7 bases, with 18 bases lying between them. The CDR3 covers 15 residues. Germline V gene sequence: CDR1 SGHRS, CDR2 YFSETQ. The CDR3 loop is CASSPPRALRNEQFF. The CDR3 DNA reads TGCGCCAGCAGCCCCCCGAGGGCCTTAAGGAATGAGCAGTTCTTC.